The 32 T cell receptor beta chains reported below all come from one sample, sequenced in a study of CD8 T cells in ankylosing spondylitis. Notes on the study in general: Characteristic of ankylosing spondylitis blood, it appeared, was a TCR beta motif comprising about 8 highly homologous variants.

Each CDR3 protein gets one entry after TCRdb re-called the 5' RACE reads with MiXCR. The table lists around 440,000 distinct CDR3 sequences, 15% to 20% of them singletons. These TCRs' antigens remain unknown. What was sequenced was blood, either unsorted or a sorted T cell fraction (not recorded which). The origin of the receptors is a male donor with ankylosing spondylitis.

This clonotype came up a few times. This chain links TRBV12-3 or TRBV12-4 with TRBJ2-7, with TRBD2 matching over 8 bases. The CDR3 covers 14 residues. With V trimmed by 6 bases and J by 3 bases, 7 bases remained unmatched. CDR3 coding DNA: TGTGCCAGCAGGCCAGCGGGAGCCGTCTACGAGCAGTACTTC. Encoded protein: CASRPAGAVYEQYF.

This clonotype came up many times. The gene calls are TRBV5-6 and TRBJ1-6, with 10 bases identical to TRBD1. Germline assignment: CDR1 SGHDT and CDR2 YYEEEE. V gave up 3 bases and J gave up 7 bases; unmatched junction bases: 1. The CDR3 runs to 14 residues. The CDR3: CASSWDRGNSPLHF. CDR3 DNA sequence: TGTGCCAGCAGCTGGGACAGGGGAAATTCACCCCTCCACTTT.

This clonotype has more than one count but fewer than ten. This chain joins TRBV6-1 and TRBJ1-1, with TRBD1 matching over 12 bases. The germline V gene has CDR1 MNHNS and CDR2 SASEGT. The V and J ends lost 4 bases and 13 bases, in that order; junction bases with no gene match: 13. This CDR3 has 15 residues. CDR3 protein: CASSGSTGQGAHGFF. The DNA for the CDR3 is TGTGCCAGCAGTGGATCGACGGGACAGGGGGCGCATGGTTTCTTT.

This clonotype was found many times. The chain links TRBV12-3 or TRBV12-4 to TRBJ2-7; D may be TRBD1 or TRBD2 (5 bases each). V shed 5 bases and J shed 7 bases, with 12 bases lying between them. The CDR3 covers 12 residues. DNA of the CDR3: TGTGCCAGCAGTCCCGGGACGATTGAGCAGTACTTC. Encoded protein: CASSPGTIEQYF.

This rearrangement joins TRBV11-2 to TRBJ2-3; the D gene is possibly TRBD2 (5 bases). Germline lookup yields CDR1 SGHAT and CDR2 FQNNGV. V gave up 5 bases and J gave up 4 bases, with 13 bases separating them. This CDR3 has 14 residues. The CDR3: CASSPPGNADTQYF. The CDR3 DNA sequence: TGTGCCAGCAGCCCCCCCGGGAACGCAGATACGCAGTATTTT.

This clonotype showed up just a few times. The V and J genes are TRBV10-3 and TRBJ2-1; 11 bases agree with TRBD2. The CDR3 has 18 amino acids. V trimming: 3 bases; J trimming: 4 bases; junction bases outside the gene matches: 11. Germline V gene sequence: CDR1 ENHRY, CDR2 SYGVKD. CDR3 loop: CAISDPDPGLAVYNEQFF. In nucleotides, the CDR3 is TGTGCCATCAGTGACCCGGACCCGGGACTAGCGGTATACAATGAGCAGTTCTTC.

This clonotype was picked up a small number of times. The CDR3 sequence is CASSLEGGSRETQYF. In nucleotides, the CDR3 is TGTGCCAGCAGCTTAGAAGGGGGATCGAGGGAGACCCAGTACTTC. The chain uses TRBV11-2 and TRBJ2-5; possible D gene TRBD1, 6 bases. CDR1 and CDR2 (germline): SGHAT, FQNNGV. The CDR3 is 15 amino acids. V shed 0 bases and J shed 5 bases, with 13 bases lying between them.

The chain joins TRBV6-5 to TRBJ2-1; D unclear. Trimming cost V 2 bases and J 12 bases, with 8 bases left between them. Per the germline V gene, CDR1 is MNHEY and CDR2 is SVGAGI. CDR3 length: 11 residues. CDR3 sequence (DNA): TGTGCCAGCAGTTACCTCGGCGGGCAGTTCTTC. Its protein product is CASSYLGGQFF.

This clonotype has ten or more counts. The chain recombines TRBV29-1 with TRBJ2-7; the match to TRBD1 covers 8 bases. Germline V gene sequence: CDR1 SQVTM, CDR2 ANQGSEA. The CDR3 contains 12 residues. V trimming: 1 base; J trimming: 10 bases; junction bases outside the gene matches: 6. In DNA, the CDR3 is TGCAGCGTTGAAGTCGACAGGGGCCAACAGTACTTC. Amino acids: CSVEVDRGQQYF.

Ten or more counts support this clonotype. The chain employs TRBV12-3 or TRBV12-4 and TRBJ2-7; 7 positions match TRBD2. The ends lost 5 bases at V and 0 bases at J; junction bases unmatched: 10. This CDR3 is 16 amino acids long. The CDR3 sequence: CASSPVGGGLSYEQYF. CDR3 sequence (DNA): TGTGCCAGCAGTCCGGTGGGGGGAGGGCTCTCCTACGAGCAGTACTTC.

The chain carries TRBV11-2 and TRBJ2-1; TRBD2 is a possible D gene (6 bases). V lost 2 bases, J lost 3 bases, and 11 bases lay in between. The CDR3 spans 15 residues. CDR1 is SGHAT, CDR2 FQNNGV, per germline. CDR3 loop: CASSLLVADYNEQFF. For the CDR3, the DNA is TGTGCCAGCAGCTTATTGGTAGCGGACTACAATGAGCAGTTCTTC. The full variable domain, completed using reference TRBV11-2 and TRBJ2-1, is EAGVAQSPRYKIIEKRQSVAFWCNPISGHATLYWYQQILGQGPKLLIQFQNNGVVDDSQLPKDRFSAERLKGVDSTLKIQPAKLEDSAVYLCASSLLVADYNEQFFGPGTRLTVL.

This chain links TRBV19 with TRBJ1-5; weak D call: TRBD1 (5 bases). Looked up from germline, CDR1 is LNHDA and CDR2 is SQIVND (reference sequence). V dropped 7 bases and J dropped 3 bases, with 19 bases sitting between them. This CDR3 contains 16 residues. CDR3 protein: CASTLGTSGYNQPQHF. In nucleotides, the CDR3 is TGTGCCAGTACCTTAGGAACATCAGGGTACAATCAGCCCCAGCATTTT.

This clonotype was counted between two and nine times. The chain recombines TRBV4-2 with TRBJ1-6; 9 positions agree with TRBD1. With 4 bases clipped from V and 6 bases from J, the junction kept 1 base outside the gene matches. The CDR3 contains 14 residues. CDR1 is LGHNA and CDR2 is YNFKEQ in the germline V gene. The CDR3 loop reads CASSRDRANSPLHF. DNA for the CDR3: TGTGCCAGCAGCCGGGACAGGGCTAATTCACCCCTCCACTTT.

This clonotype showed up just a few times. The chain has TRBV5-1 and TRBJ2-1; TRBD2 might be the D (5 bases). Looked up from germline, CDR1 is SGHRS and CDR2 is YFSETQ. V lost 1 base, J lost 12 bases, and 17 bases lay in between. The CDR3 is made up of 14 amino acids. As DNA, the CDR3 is TGCGCCAGCAGCTTGTGGTTAGCCGAGGGTAGGCAGTTCTTC. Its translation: CASSLWLAEGRQFF.

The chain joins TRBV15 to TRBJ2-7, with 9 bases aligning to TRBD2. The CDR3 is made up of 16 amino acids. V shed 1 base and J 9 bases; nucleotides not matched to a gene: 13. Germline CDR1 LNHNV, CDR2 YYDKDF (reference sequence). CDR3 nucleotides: TGTGCCACCAGCAGAGTGTCTAGCGGGAATGTATTGGGGCAGTACTTC. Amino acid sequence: CATSRVSSGNVLGQYF.

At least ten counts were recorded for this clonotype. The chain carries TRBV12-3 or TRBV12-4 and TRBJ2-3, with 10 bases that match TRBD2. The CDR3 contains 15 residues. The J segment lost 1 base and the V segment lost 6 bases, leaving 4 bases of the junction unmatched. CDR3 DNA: TGTGCCAGCAGGACCGGGACTAGCGGCACAGATACGCAGTATTTT. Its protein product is CASRTGTSGTDTQYF.

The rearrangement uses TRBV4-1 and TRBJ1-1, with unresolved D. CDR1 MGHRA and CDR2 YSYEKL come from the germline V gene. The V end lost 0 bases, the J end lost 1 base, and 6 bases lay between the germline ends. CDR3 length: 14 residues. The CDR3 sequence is CASSQDWSNTEAFF. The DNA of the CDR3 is TGCGCCAGCAGCCAAGATTGGTCGAACACTGAAGCTTTCTTT.

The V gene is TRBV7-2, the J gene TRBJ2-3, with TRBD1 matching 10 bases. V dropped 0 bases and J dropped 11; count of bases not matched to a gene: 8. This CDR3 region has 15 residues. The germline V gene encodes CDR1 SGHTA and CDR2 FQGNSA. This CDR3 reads CASSLAGQGSSGQYF. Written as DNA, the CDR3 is TGTGCCAGCAGCTTAGCGGGACAGGGGAGTAGTGGGCAGTATTTT.

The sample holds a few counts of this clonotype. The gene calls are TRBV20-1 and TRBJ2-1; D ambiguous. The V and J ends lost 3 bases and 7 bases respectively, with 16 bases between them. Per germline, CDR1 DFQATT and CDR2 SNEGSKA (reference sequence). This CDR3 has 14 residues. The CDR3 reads CSARAFRPKNEQFF. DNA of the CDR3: TGCAGTGCTAGGGCGTTTAGGCCAAAAAATGAGCAGTTCTTC.

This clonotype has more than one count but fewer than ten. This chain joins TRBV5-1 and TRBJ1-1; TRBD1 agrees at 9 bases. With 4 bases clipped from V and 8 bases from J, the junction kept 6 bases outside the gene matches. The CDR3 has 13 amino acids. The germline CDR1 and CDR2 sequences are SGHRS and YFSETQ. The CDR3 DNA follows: TGCGCCAGCAGCCGACAGGGGGACTCAGAAGCTTTCTTT. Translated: CASSRQGDSEAFF. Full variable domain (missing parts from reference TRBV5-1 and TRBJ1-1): KAGVTQTPRYLIKTRGQQVTLSCSPISGHRSVSWYQQTPGQGLQFLFEYFSETQRNKGNFPGRFSGRQFSNSRSEMNVSTLELGDSALYLCASSRQGDSEAFFGQGTRLTVV.

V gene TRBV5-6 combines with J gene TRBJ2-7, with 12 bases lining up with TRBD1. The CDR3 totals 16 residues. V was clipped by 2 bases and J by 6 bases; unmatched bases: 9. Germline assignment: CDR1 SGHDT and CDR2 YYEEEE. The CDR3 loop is CASSLATGQGAGEQYF. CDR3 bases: TGTGCCAGCAGCTTAGCAACGGGACAGGGGGCGGGCGAGCAGTACTTC.

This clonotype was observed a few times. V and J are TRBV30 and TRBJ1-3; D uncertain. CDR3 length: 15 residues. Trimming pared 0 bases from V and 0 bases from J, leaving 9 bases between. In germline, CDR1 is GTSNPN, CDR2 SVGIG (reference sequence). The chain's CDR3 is CAWSVSRSSGNTIYF. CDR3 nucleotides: TGTGCCTGGAGTGTATCTCGGTCCTCTGGAAACACCATATATTTT.

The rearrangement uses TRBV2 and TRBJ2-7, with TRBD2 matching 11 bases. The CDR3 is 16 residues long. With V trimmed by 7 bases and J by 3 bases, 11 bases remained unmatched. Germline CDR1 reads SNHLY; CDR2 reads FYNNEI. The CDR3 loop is CASIRGLAGGFYEQYF. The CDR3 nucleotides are TGTGCCAGCATCAGGGGGCTAGCGGGGGGATTCTACGAGCAGTACTTC. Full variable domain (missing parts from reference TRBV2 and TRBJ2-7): EPEVTQTPSHQVTQMGQEVILRCVPISNHLYFYWYRQILGQKVEFLVSFYNNEISEKSEIFDDQFSVERPDGSNFTLKIRSTKLEDSAMYFCASIRGLAGGFYEQYFGPGTRLTVT.

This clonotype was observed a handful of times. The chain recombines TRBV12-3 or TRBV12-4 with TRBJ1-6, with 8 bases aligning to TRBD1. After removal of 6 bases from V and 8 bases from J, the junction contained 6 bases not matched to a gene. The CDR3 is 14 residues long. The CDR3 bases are TGTGCCAGCAGGGGACAGGTCCTTTATTCACCCCTCCACTTT. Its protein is CASRGQVLYSPLHF.

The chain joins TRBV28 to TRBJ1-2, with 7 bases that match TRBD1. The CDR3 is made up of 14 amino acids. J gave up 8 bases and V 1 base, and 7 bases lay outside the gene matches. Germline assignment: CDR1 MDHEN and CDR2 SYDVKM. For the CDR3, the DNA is TGTGCCAGCAGTTTATTCCCAGGGGGGTACGGCTACACCTTC. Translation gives CASSLFPGGYGYTF.

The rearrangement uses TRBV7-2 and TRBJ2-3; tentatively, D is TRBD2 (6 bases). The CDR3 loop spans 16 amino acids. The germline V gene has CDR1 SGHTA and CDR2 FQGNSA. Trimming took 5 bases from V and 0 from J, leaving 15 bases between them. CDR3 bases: TGTGCCAGCAGCCCCGTCGGAGGGACGAGCACAGATACGCAGTATTTT. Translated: CASSPVGGTSTDTQYF.

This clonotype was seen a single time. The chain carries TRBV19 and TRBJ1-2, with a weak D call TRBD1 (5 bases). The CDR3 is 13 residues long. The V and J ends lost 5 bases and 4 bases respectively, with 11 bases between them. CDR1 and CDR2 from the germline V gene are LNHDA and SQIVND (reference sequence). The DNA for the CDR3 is TGTGCCAGTAGTGCGGACACTCGCTATGGCTACACCTTC. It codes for CASSADTRYGYTF.

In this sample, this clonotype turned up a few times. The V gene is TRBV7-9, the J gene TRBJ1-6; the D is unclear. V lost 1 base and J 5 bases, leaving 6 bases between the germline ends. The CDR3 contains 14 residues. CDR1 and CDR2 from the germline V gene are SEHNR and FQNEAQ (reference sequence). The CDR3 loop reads CASSLDGNNSPLHF. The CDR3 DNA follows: TGTGCCAGCAGCTTAGACGGAAATAATTCACCCCTCCACTTT.

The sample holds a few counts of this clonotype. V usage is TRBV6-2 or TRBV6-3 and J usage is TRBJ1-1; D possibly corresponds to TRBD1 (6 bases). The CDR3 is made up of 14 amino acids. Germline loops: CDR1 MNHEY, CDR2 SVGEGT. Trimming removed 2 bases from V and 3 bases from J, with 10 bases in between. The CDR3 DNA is TGTGCCAGCAGTTACCCCCAGGGGTACACTGAAGCTTTCTTT. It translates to CASSYPQGYTEAFF.

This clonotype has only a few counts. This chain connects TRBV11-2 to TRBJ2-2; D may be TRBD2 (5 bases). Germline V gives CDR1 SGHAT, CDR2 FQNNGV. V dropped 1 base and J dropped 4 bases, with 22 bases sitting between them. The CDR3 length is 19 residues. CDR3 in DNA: TGTGCCAGCAGCTTAGGTTCCCCCCCCGTGGGAGAAGGCACCGGGGAGCTGTTTTTT. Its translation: CASSLGSPPVGEGTGELFF.

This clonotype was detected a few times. Written as DNA, the CDR3 is TGCGCCAGCAGCCACCGGGGGGCCCCGGTCTCCAATGAGCAGTTCTTC. Protein sequence: CASSHRGAPVSNEQFF. J is TRBJ2-1 and V is TRBV4-1, with D maybe TRBD2 (7 bases). Germline CDR1 MGHRA, CDR2 YSYEKL. Trimming removed 3 bases at V and 6 bases at J, with 18 bases between. The CDR3 sequence is 16 residues long.

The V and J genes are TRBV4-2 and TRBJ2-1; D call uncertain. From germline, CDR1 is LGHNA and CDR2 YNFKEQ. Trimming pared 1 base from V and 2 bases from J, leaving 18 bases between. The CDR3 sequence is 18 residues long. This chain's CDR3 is CASSQVRISASAYNEQFF. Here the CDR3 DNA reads TGTGCCAGCAGCCAAGTCCGGATATCCGCCTCGGCCTACAATGAGCAGTTCTTC.